This paragraph covers one T cell receptor beta chain sequence. This clonotype appeared many times. The antigen it recognizes is unknown. Base quality data are lacking; no much larger clone is found one base away. The data are from a study of T cells in Graves' hyperthyroidism and ophthalmopathy (dated by TCRdb to between 2019 and 2020). For context, the study as a whole: Peripheral blood samples were taken at the time of initial diagnosis, prior to any treatment. To identify TCR V-J signatures that set the groups apart, the researchers used a discovery cohort of about a hundred patients, made up of 40 to 45 with Graves' ophthalmopathy and 57 with stable Graves' hyperthyroidism. Prospective prediction of ophthalmopathy was tested in an independent validation cohort consisting of some 18 hyperthyroidism patients and around 16 patients who later progressed to ophthalmopathy. For training and testing, the roughly 93 patients in the discovery cohort were randomly divided in a 7:3 ratio. Thyroid tissue and blood T-cell repertoires from roughly six Graves' hyperthyroidism patients were also compared in the study. Following sampling, methimazole starting at 30 mg daily was given to hyperthyroidism patients, and high-dose intravenous methylprednisolone was given to ophthalmopathy patients. The paper reports TCR Vbeta CDR3 sequencing of approximately 130 peripheral blood samples: some 41 ophthalmopathy, 70 to 85 hyperthyroidism and approximately 17 progressor patients.

The germline V gene supplies CDR1 SNHLY and CDR2 FYNNEI. Its CDR3 holds 14 amino acids, cysteine through phenylalanine. Only the CDR3 region is kept as DNA, spanning 42 bases read in frame from base 1. The germline V and J ends show losses of 11 bases and 5 bases respectively, and no gene match explains 10 bases of the junction. The TCR beta CDR3 regions were amplified from RNA transcripts. The TCR CDR3 was subjected to a first round of RT-PCR using the HTBI primer set and the Qiagen OneStep RT-PCR kit. The libraries were constructed in a second round of multiplex PCR and then size-selected and purified. Libraries were sequenced paired-end with 100 bp reads on an Illumina HiSeq2000. The source study handled its data this way. Raw data were processed with SOAPnuke, discarding reads with adapters, uncalled bases, mean Phred below 15, or no exact constant-primer or identifier match. High-quality paired reads were merged using COPE v1.2.5, and each unique nucleotide sequence was defined as a clonotype. MiTCR v1.1 was used to align clonotypes to the IMGT TRBV, TRBD and TRBJ reference segments. The analysis was restricted to V-J combinations with a frequency above 0.0001, which together covered 99.2% of the repertoires. The TCS score was defined as F50 (clonal expansion) divided by E x V (chaos), with BLOSUM62-based TCRdist calculated between CDR3 peptides within each V-J. Welch's t-statistics and random forest reduced roughly 540 V-J features to about 12, which were used in a naive Bayes classifier (R e1071). TCRdb reanalyzed the raw reads on its own, using fastp at Q25 for trimming and MiXCR for clone calling, and kept in-frame beta chains. Identical CDR3 protein sequences are pooled into one entry, listed with their most common genes and DNA. TCRdb, rather than the study authors, made the V and J calls. The sample table lists 300,000 to 450,000 distinct CDR3 sequences, around 13% of them with a count of one. The top ten constitute 9.2% of the sample.

Overall results and qualifications from the work: Most expanded thyroid clonotypes (frequency above 0.001) were also found in blood, which suggests that blood repertoires may mirror thyroid immune responses. In cross-validation, a model built on a 13 V-J signature told ophthalmopathy apart from stable hyperthyroidism with approximately 90% sensitivity and about 81% specificity, and in testing the same model reached 80%/75%. In validation, the model predicted progression to ophthalmopathy a median of roughly 6.2 months before onset, with approximately 71% sensitivity and almost 75% specificity. Sample size was not statistically predetermined, and blinding of investigators to group allocation was not performed.

Graves' hyperthyroidism was defined as stable when no progression to ophthalmopathy occurred over 18 months of follow-up. Hyperthyroidism patients were newly diagnosed, with disease duration under 2 months, and aged 18 to 65 years. Any patient with an uncontrolled infection, another autoimmune disease, pregnancy or lactation was excluded. Diagnoses were established on the basis of clinical symptoms, serum thyroxine and TRAb, thyroid ultrasound, and orbital computed tomography. PBMCs were isolated from approximately 10 ml of fresh peripheral blood by Ficoll-Paque density gradient centrifugation. Trizol reagent was used to extract total RNA, and RNA quality was then checked on an Agilent 2100 Bioanalyzer.

The clonotype comes from a woman aged 18-30 years with Graves' hyperthyroidism. The chain couples TRBV2 to TRBJ2-1; 9 bases in the junction line up with TRBD2. The sample taken for sequencing was blood. The nucleotide sequence is given as TGTGCCTCCCAGCGGGGGGCCACTCACAATGAGCAGTTCTTC. This yields the protein CASQRGATHNEQFF.